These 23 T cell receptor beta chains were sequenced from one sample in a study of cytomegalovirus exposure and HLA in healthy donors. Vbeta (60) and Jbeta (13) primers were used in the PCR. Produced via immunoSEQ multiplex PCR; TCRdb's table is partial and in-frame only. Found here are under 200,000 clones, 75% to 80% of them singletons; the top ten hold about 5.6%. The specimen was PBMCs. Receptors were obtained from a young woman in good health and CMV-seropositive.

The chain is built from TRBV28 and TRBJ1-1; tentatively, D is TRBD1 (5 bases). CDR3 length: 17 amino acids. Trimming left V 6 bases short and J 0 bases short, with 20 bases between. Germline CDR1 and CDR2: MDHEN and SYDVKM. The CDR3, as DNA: TGTGCCAGCAGCCCCGGGGGGGACGGCTGGTTGAACACTGAAGCTTTCTTT. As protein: CASSPGGDGWLNTEAFF.

CDR3: CASSGQVTGELFF. The CDR3 nucleotides read TGTGCCAGCAGTGGACAGGTAACCGGGGAGCTGTTTTTT. V and J are TRBV2 and TRBJ2-2; perhaps TRBD1 as D (6 bases). CDR1 and CDR2 (germline): SNHLY, FYNNEI. This CDR3 has 13 residues. V lost 4 bases and J 5 bases, leaving 8 bases between the germline ends.

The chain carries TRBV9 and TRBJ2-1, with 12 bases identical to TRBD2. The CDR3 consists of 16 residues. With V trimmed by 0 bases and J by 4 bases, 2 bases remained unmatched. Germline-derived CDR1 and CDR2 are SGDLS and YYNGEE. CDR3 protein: CASSVVTSGGYNEQFF. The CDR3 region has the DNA TGTGCCAGCAGCGTAGTTACTAGCGGGGGGTACAATGAGCAGTTCTTC.

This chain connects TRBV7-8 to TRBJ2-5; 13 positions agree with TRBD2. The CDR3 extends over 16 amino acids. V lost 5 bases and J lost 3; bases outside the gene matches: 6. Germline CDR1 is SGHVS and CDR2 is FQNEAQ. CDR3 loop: CASSLYTSGGEETQYF. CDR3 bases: TGTGCCAGCAGCCTGTACACTAGCGGGGGGGAAGAGACCCAGTACTTC.

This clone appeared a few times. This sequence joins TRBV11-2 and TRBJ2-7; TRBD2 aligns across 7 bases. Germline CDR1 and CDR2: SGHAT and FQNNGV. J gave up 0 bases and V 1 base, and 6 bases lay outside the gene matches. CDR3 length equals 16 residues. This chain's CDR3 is CASSLGASGTSYEQYF. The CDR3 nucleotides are TGTGCCAGCAGCTTAGGAGCTAGCGGAACCTCCTACGAGCAGTACTTC.

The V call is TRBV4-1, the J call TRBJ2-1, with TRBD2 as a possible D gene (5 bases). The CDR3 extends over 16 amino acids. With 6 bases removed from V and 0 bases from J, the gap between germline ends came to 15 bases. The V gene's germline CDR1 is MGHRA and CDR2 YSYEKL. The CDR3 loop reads CASRHNEAGSYNEQFF. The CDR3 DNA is TGCGCCAGCAGACATAACGAGGCGGGCTCCTACAATGAGCAGTTCTTC.

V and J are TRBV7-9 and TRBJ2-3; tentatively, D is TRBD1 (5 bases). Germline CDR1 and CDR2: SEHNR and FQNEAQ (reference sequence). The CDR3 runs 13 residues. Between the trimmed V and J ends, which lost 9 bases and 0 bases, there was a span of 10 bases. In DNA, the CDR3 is TGTGCCAGTAAGGACACTAGCACAGATACGCAGTATTTT. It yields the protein CASKDTSTDTQYF.

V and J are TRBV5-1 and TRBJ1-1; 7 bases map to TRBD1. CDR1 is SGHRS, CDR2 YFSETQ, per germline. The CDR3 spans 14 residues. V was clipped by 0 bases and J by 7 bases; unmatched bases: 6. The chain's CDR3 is CASSLDAGTDEAFF. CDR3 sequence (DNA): TGCGCCAGCAGCTTGGACGCTGGGACAGATGAAGCTTTCTTT.

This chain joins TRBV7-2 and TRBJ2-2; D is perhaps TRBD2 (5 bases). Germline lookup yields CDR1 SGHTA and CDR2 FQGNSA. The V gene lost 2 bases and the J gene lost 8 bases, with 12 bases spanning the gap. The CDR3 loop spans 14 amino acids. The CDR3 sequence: CASSLWRALGELFF. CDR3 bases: TGTGCCAGCAGCTTATGGCGGGCTCTGGGGGAGCTGTTTTTT. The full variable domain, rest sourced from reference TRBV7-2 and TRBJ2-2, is GAGVSQSPSNKVTEKGKDVELRCDPISGHTALYWYRQSLGQGLEFLIYFQGNSAPDKSGLPSDRFSAERTGGSVSTLTIQRTQQEDSAVYLCASSLWRALGELFFGEGSRLTVL.

The CDR3 reads CASSLTSGRAYEQYF. In nucleotides, the CDR3 is TGTGCCAGCAGCCTCACTAGCGGGAGGGCCTACGAGCAGTACTTC. The chain combines TRBV28 with TRBJ2-7; 13 bases align to TRBD2. Germline CDR1 MDHEN, CDR2 SYDVKM. Trimming took 6 bases from V and 2 from J; bases not matched to a gene: 4. The CDR3 loop spans 15 amino acids.

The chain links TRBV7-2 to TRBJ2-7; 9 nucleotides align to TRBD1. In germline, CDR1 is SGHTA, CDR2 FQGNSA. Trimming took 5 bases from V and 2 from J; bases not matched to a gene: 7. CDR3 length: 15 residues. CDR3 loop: CASSPYRGQAYEQYF. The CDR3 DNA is TGTGCCAGCAGCCCCTACAGGGGGCAAGCCTACGAGCAGTACTTC.

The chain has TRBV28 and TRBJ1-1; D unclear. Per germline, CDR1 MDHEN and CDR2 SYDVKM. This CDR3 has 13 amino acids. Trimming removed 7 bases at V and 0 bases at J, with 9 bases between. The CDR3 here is CASTRHLNTEAFF. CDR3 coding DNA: TGTGCCAGCACCCGCCACTTGAACACTGAAGCTTTCTTT.

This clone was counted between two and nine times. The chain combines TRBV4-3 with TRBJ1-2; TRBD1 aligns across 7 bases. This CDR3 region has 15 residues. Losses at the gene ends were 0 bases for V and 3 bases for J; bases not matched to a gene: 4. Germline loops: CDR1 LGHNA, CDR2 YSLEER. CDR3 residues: CASSQDQGVYYGYTF. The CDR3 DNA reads TGCGCCAGCAGCCAAGACCAGGGGGTCTACTATGGCTACACCTTC.

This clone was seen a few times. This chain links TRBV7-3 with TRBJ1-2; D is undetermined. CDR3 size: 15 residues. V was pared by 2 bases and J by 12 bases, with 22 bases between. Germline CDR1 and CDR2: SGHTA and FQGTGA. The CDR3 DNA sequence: TGTGCCAGCAGCTTAGGGGAGAGAGGCGAGGGAAGTCACACCTTC. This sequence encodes CASSLGERGEGSHTF.

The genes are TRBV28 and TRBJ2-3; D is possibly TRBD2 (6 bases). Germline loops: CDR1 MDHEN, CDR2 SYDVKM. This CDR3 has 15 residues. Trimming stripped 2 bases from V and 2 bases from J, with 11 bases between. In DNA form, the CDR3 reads TGTGCCAGCAGTTTACGCGGGACTCACACAGATACGCAGTATTTT. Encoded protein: CASSLRGTHTDTQYF.

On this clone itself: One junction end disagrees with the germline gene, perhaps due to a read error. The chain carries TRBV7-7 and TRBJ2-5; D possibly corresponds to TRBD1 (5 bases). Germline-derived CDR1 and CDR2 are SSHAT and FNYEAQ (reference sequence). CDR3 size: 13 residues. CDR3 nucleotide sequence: TGTGCTAGCAGCCAAGGGGCAAAAGAGACCCAGTACTTC. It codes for CASSQGAKETQYF.

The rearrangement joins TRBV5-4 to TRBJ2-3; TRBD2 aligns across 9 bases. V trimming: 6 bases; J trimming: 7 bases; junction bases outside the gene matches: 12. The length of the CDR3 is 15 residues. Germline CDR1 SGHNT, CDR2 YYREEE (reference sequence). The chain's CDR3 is CASTLFGLARNTQYF. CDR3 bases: TGTGCCAGCACCCTCTTTGGACTAGCGCGGAATACGCAGTATTTT.

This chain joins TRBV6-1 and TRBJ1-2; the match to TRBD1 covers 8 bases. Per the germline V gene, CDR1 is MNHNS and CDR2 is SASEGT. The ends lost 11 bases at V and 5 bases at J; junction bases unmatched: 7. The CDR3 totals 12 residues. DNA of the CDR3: TGTGCCGGAGGACAGGGTGGGTATGGCTACACCTTC. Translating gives CAGGQGGYGYTF.

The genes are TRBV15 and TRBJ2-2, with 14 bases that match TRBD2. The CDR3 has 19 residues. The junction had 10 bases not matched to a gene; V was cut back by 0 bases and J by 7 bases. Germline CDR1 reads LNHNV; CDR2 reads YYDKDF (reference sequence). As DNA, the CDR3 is TGTGCCACCAGCAGAGATCTAGGACTAGCGGGAGGAGGTGGCGGGGAGCTGTTTTTT. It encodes CATSRDLGLAGGGGGELFF.

The CDR3 region is CASSLALGDYSYF. DNA for the CDR3: TGCGCCAGCAGCTTGGCCCTAGGAGACTATTCATACTTC. V gene TRBV5-1 combines with J gene TRBJ2-5, with D possibly TRBD2 on 5 matching bases. V lost 0 bases, J lost 14 bases, and 17 bases lay in between. Germline V lookup: CDR1 SGHRS, CDR2 YFSETQ. The CDR3 loop spans 13 amino acids. Variable domain in full (rest from reference TRBV5-1 and TRBJ2-5): KAGVTQTPRYLIKTRGQQVTLSCSPISGHRSVSWYQQTPGQGLQFLFEYFSETQRNKGNFPGRFSGRQFSNSRSEMNVSTLELGDSALYLCASSLALGDYSYFGPGTRLLVL.

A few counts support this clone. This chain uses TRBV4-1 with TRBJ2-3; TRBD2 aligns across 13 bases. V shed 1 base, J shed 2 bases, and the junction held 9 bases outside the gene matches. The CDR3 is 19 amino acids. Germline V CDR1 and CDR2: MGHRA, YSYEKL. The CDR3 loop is CASSQVTSGRVGDTDTQYF. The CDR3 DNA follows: TGCGCCAGCAGCCAAGTAACTAGCGGGAGGGTGGGAGACACAGATACGCAGTATTTT.

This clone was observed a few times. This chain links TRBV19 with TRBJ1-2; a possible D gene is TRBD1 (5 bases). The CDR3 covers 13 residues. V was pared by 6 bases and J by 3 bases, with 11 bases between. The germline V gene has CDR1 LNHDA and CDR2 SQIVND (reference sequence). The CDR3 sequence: CASRQTVHYGYTF. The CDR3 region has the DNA TGTGCCAGTAGACAGACAGTGCACTATGGCTACACCTTC.

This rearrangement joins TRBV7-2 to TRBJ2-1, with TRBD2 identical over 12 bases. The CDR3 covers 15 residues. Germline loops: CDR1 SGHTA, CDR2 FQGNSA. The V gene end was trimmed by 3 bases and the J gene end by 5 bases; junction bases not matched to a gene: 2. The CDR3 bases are TGTGCCAGCAGCTTGACTAGCGGGGGAAACAATGAGCAGTTCTTC. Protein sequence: CASSLTSGGNNEQFF.